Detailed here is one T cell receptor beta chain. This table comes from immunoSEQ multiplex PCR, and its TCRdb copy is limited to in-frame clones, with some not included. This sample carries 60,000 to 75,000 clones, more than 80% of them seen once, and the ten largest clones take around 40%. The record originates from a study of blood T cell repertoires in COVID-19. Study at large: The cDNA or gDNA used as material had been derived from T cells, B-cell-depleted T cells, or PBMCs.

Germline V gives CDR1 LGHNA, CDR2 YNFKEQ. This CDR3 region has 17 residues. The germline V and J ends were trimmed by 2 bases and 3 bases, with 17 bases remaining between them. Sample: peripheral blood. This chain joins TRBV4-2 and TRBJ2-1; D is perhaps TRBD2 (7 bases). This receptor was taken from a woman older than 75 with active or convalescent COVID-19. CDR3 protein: CASSQPTAGHLYNEQFF. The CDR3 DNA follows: TGTGCCAGCAGCCAACCGACAGCGGGACACCTCTACAATGAGCAGTTCTTC.